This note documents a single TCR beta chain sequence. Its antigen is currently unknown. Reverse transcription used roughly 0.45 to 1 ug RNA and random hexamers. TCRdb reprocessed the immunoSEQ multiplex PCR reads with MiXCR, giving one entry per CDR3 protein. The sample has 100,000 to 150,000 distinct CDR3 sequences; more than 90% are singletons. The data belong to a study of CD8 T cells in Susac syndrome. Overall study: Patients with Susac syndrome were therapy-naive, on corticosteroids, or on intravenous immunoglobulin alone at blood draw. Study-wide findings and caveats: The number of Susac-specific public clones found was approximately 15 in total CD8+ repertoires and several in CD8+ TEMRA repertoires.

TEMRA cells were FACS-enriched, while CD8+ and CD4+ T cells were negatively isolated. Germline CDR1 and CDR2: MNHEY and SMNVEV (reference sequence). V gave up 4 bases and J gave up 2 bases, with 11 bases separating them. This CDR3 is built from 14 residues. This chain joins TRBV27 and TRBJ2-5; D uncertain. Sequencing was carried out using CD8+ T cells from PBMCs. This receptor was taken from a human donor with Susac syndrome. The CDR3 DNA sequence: TGTGCCAGCAGTTATTCAAACAGTCAAGAGACCCAGTACTTC. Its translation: CASSYSNSQETQYF.